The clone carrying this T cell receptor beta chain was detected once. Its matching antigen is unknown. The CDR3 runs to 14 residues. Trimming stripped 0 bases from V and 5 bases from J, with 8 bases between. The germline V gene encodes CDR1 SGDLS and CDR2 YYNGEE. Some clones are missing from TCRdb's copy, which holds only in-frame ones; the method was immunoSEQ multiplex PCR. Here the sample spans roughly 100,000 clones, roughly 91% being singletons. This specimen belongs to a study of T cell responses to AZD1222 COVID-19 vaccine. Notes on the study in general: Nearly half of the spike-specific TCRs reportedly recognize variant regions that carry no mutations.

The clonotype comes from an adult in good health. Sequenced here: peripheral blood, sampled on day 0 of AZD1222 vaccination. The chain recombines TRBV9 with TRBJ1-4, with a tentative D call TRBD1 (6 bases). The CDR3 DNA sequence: TGTGCCAGCAGCGTAGGACAGGAGAATGAAAAACTGTTTTTT. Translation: CASSVGQENEKLFF.